This TCR beta chain stems from a study of cytomegalovirus exposure and HLA in healthy donors. PCR primers comprised 60 Vbeta and 13 Jbeta primers. Clones were sequenced by immunoSEQ multiplex PCR, and TCRdb holds only the in-frame ones, with some missing. Its clone listing holds more than 100,000 clones. The germline gives CDR1 MNHNS, CDR2 SASEGT. Unmatched junction bases numbered 8, after V lost 6 bases and J lost 7 bases. The CDR3 consists of 15 residues. The material sequenced was PBMCs. This clonotype was sampled from a young man in good health and CMV-seronegative. The chain joins TRBV6-1 to TRBJ2-1; 11 bases map to TRBD2. The CDR3 sequence is CASRTPGLAVNEQFF. The CDR3 DNA reads TGTGCCAGCAGAACCCCGGGACTAGCGGTTAATGAGCAGTTCTTC.